The 28 T cell receptor beta chains listed next were all sequenced from one sample in a study of blood T cell repertoires in COVID-19. The table came from immunoSEQ multiplex PCR; TCRdb's copy has only in-frame clones and leaves some out. Of about 440,000 clones listed, about 87% are singletons. Sequencing was performed on peripheral blood. The receptors were gathered from a woman aged 50 to 60 with COVID-19, enrolled during active disease.

This clone has just a few counts. CDR3 DNA: TGTGCCAGCTCGGACAGGGGGGATAGCAATCAGCCCCAGCATTTT. Its translation is CASSDRGDSNQPQHF. V is TRBV18 and J is TRBJ1-5, with 10 positions matching TRBD1. There are 15 residues in the CDR3. The V gene's germline CDR1 is KGHSH and CDR2 LQKENI. J lost 0 bases, V lost 6 bases, and 2 bases had no gene match.

The V gene is TRBV25-1, the J gene TRBJ2-7, with D tentatively TRBD1 (5 bases). Trimming removed 0 bases at V and 5 bases at J, with 11 bases between. This CDR3 region has 14 residues. Germline CDR1 is MGHDK and CDR2 is SYGVNS. In DNA form, the CDR3 reads TGTGCCAGCAGTGAATATGCAGGGTTCAACGAGCAGTACTTC. This codes for CASSEYAGFNEQYF.

This clone appeared a single time. This rearrangement joins TRBV2 to TRBJ2-5; D perhaps matches TRBD2 (5 bases). This CDR3 comprises 13 residues. CDR1 SNHLY and CDR2 FYNNEI come from the germline V gene. Trimming shortened V by 4 bases and J by 4 bases, and 10 bases separated the two germline ends. The CDR3 bases are TGTGCCAGCAGTGGAGGCGCGGGAGAGACCCAGTACTTC. This gives the protein CASSGGAGETQYF. The variable domain in full, with the rest retrieved from reference TRBV2 and TRBJ2-5, is EPEVTQTPSHQVTQMGQEVILRCVPISNHLYFYWYRQILGQKVEFLVSFYNNEISEKSEIFDDQFSVERPDGSNFTLKIRSTKLEDSAMYFCASSGGAGETQYFGPGTRLLVL.

J is TRBJ1-6 and V is TRBV15, with 8 bases matching TRBD1. The V and J ends lost 4 bases and 7 bases, in that order; junction bases with no gene match: 6. This CDR3 spans 15 amino acids. In germline, CDR1 is LNHNV, CDR2 YYDKDF (reference sequence). The CDR3 protein is CATSKPTGGNSPLHF. For the CDR3, the DNA is TGTGCCACCAGCAAACCTACAGGGGGAAATTCACCCCTCCACTTT.

The chain has TRBV30 and TRBJ1-1; D perhaps matches TRBD1 (6 bases). CDR1 GTSNPN and CDR2 SVGIG come from the germline V gene (reference sequence). The CDR3 has 18 amino acids. V gave up 2 bases and J gave up 0 bases, with 22 bases separating them. The CDR3 protein is CAWSQTGTHVLLNTEAFF. CDR3 sequence (DNA): TGTGCCTGGAGTCAAACCGGGACACATGTCCTTTTGAACACTGAAGCTTTCTTT.

The chain links TRBV30 to TRBJ1-5; possible D gene TRBD1, 6 bases. V lost 1 base and J lost 2, with 18 bases in between. From germline, CDR1 is GTSNPN and CDR2 SVGIG (reference sequence). The CDR3 is made up of 17 amino acids. This chain's CDR3 is CAWSGGGGLGGNQPQHF. The DNA for the CDR3 is TGTGCCTGGAGTGGCGGGGGGGGGCTCGGCGGCAATCAGCCCCAGCATTTT. Full variable domain (remainder filled in from reference TRBV30 and TRBJ1-5): SQTIHQWPATLVQPVGSPLSLECTVEGTSNPNLYWYRQAAGRGLQLLFYSVGIGQISSEVPQNLSASRPQDRQFILSSKKLLLSDSGFYLCAWSGGGGLGGNQPQHFGDGTRLSIL.

As concerns this clone: Mismatch with germline at one junction end may stem from a read error. The rearrangement joins TRBV18 to TRBJ2-1; TRBD1 agrees at 8 bases. Per the germline V gene, CDR1 is KGHSH and CDR2 is LQKENI. The CDR3 runs 16 residues. This CDR3 reads CASSPQRDRSGPEQFF. DNA for the CDR3: TGTGCCAGCTCCCCACAACGGGACAGGTCAGGCCCTGAGCAGTTCTTC.

CDR3 coding DNA: TGTGCCAGCAGTGGCCCAGCGGGGGGGCTAGGGACCGGGGAGCTGTTTTTT. Residues: CASSGPAGGLGTGELFF. V and J are TRBV2 and TRBJ2-2; the match to TRBD2 covers 10 bases. Per the germline V gene, CDR1 is SNHLY and CDR2 is FYNNEI. V dropped 4 bases and J dropped 5; count of bases not matched to a gene: 10. This CDR3 is built from 17 residues.

This chain joins TRBV30 and TRBJ1-5; D call uncertain. The CDR3 runs 12 residues. Per germline, CDR1 GTSNPN and CDR2 SVGIG (reference sequence). The V end lost 0 bases, the J end lost 6 bases, and 6 bases lay between the germline ends. CDR3 DNA: TGTGCCTGGAGTGTAGGGAGTCAGCCCCAGCATTTT. Protein sequence: CAWSVGSQPQHF.

The J gene is TRBJ2-7, the V gene TRBV18; 8 bases agree with TRBD1. This CDR3 comprises 15 residues. V dropped 3 bases and J dropped 2; count of bases not matched to a gene: 6. Germline lookup yields CDR1 KGHSH and CDR2 LQKENI. CDR3: CASSPGAGGAYEQYF. For the CDR3, the DNA is TGTGCCAGCTCACCCGGGGCAGGGGGCGCCTACGAGCAGTACTTC.

The CDR3 protein is CATSEGRGNGYTF. The CDR3 nucleotides are TGTGCCACCAGTGAAGGACGGGGGAATGGCTACACCTTC. The chain is built from TRBV24-1 and TRBJ1-2, with D perhaps TRBD1 (5 bases). There are 13 residues in the CDR3. Germline CDR1 reads KGHDR; CDR2 reads SFDVKD. Trimming stripped 4 bases from V and 6 bases from J, with 11 bases between.

The chain is built from TRBV4-1 and TRBJ2-1; 9 nucleotides agree with TRBD1. The CDR3 is 16 amino acids. With 1 base clipped from V and 7 bases from J, the junction kept 8 bases outside the gene matches. CDR1 and CDR2 from the germline V gene are MGHRA and YSYEKL. Written as DNA, the CDR3 is TGCGCCAGCAGCCAAGGAGGGGGACAGGGTTTGAATGAGCAGTTCTTC. Translated: CASSQGGGQGLNEQFF.

The V gene is TRBV6-5, the J gene TRBJ1-2; D is possibly TRBD1 (5 bases). This CDR3 is 14 amino acids long. Germline CDR1 MNHEY, CDR2 SVGAGI. V lost 4 bases to trimming and J lost 4 bases, with 13 bases between them. DNA of the CDR3: TGTGCCAGCAGTTTTGGGACGGGGGGCTATGGCTACACCTTC. Translating gives CASSFGTGGYGYTF.

The sample holds one count of this clone. The CDR3 reads CASSLLGTGGEKLFF. In nucleotides, the CDR3 is TGTGCCAGCAGCCTCCTCGGGACAGGGGGCGAAAAACTGTTTTTT. The chain couples TRBV3-1 (or the pseudogene TRBV3-2) to TRBJ1-4, with 12 bases fitting TRBD1. The CDR3 is 15 residues long. Trimming removed 4 bases from V and 8 bases from J; junction bases left unmatched: 5. Germline V gene data show CDR1 as LGHDT and CDR2 as YNNKEL (reference sequence).

V is TRBV5-4 and J is TRBJ2-1; 7 bases align to TRBD1. V lost 4 bases to trimming and J lost 6 bases; unmatched junction nucleotides: 4. The germline CDR1 and CDR2 sequences are SGHNT and YYREEE (reference sequence). CDR3 length equals 13 residues. CDR3 in amino acids: CASSGWTGNEQFF. CDR3 sequence (DNA): TGTGCCAGCAGCGGTTGGACAGGCAATGAGCAGTTCTTC.

The table lists this clone with a few counts. The chain links TRBV5-6 to TRBJ1-1, with D unclear. The CDR3 extends over 14 amino acids. Germline lookup yields CDR1 SGHDT and CDR2 YYEEEE. Trimming left V 2 bases short and J 0 bases short, with 8 bases between. The CDR3: CASSFGGLNTEAFF. CDR3 DNA: TGTGCCAGCAGCTTTGGAGGGTTGAACACTGAAGCTTTCTTT.

This chain connects TRBV28 to TRBJ2-3; a weak D match, TRBD1 (6 bases). V lost 1 base to trimming and J lost 0 bases, with 8 bases between them. Germline lookup yields CDR1 MDHEN and CDR2 SYDVKM. This CDR3 contains 15 residues. CDR3 loop: CASSLFRGSTDTQYF. The CDR3 DNA sequence: TGTGCCAGCAGTTTATTCAGGGGTAGCACAGATACGCAGTATTTT.

This rearrangement joins TRBV10-1 to TRBJ2-5; 7 nucleotides agree with TRBD1. Trimming took 6 bases from V and 4 from J; bases not matched to a gene: 2. The germline V gene encodes CDR1 WNHNN and CDR2 SYGVQD (reference sequence). The CDR3 runs to 12 residues. As DNA, the CDR3 is TGCGCCAGCAGCCGGGACAGAGAGACCCAGTACTTC. The encoded protein is CASSRDRETQYF.

On this clone: Other DNA variants within this sample encode the same CDR3. CDR3 sequence: CASSIRGPDNEQFF. The CDR3 nucleotides read TGTGCCAGTAGTATCAGGGGGCCCGACAATGAGCAGTTCTTC. The rearrangement joins TRBV19 to TRBJ2-1, with 8 bases identical to TRBD1. This CDR3 is built from 14 residues. With V trimmed by 3 bases and J by 5 bases, 3 bases remained unmatched. The V gene's germline CDR1 is LNHDA and CDR2 SQIVND (reference sequence).

The chain recombines TRBV30 with TRBJ1-2; D unresolved. V lost 0 bases, J lost 5 bases, and 7 bases lay in between. The CDR3 is 12 amino acids. The germline V gene has CDR1 GTSNPN and CDR2 SVGIG (reference sequence). In DNA form, the CDR3 reads TGTGCCTGGAGTGTTAGTGCGTATGGCTACACCTTC. It yields the protein CAWSVSAYGYTF. Looking up the rest from reference TRBV30 and TRBJ1-2 gives the full variable domain: SQTIHQWPATLVQPVGSPLSLECTVEGTSNPNLYWYRQAAGRGLQLLFYSVGIGQISSEVPQNLSASRPQDRQFILSSKKLLLSDSGFYLCAWSVSAYGYTFGSGTRLTVV.

The chain recombines TRBV27 with TRBJ1-1; TRBD1 matches 7 bases. Trimming at V came to 3 bases and at J to 0 bases, leaving 7 bases not matched to a gene. This CDR3 comprises 16 residues. Germline V gives CDR1 MNHEY, CDR2 SMNVEV (reference sequence). CDR3 sequence (DNA): TGTGCCAGCAGTTTGAACAGGGGCTTACTGAACACTGAAGCTTTCTTT. Amino acids: CASSLNRGLLNTEAFF.

The V call is TRBV24-1, the J call TRBJ2-2, with TRBD2 identical over 7 bases. Germline CDR1 is KGHDR and CDR2 is SFDVKD. Trimming removed 5 bases from V and 3 bases from J; junction bases left unmatched: 11. CDR3 length: 17 residues. CDR3 loop: CATSGGTISGDTGELFF. The CDR3 DNA reads TGTGCCACCAGTGGTGGGACTATAAGCGGGGACACCGGGGAGCTGTTTTTT.

The chain carries TRBV6-5 and TRBJ1-1, with D perhaps TRBD1 (6 bases). The V gene lost 7 bases and the J gene lost 6 bases, with 12 bases spanning the gap. Germline loops: CDR1 MNHEY, CDR2 SVGAGI. The CDR3 totals 12 residues. CDR3 residues: CASTTGQAEAFF. Here the CDR3 DNA reads TGTGCCAGCACCACAGGGCAGGCTGAAGCTTTCTTT.

The chain joins TRBV7-6 to TRBJ2-4; 13 bases align to TRBD2. Germline V gene lookup returns CDR1 SGHVS and CDR2 FNYEAQ. The CDR3 length is 13 residues. With V trimmed by 5 bases and J by 11 bases, 3 bases remained unmatched. This CDR3 is CASSGGTSGVQYF. The CDR3 DNA reads as TGTGCCAGCAGCGGGGGGACTAGCGGGGTTCAGTACTTC.

Worth noting for this clone: This CDR3 is also generated by other DNA sequences in the sample. The V call is TRBV19, the J call TRBJ1-1, with D uncertain. The germline V and J ends were trimmed by 3 bases and 5 bases, with 10 bases remaining between them. The CDR3 has 13 amino acids. Germline CDR1 reads LNHDA; CDR2 reads SQIVND (reference sequence). The CDR3, as DNA: TGTGCCAGTAGTATGGGAGGAGGGACTGAAGCTTTCTTT. This sequence encodes CASSMGGGTEAFF.

The chain employs TRBV24-1 and TRBJ2-2; a weak D match, TRBD1 (5 bases). There are 14 residues in the CDR3. CDR1 is KGHDR, CDR2 SFDVKD, per germline. V shed 3 bases and J shed 3 bases, with 7 bases lying between them. The DNA for the CDR3 is TGTGCCACCAGTGATCCAGGGCACACCGGGGAGCTGTTTTTT. It is translated as CATSDPGHTGELFF.

The rearrangement links TRBV10-2 to TRBJ2-1; 8 nucleotides match TRBD2. Germline trimming cut 8 bases from V and 6 bases from J; bases unmatched to any gene: 12. The CDR3 is 15 amino acids. Germline loops: CDR1 WSHSY, CDR2 SAAADI. The CDR3 DNA reads TGCGCCAGCGTGTTCCGAGCGGGGGCGGGCAATGAGCAGTTCTTC. This sequence encodes CASVFRAGAGNEQFF.

The rearrangement links TRBV7-8 to TRBJ2-7, with TRBD2 matching 9 bases. The V gene's germline CDR1 is SGHVS and CDR2 FQNEAQ. The length of the CDR3 is 14 residues. Unmatched junction bases numbered 7, after V lost 4 bases and J lost 6 bases. CDR3 residues: CASSSQAGGTEQYF. The DNA of the CDR3 is TGTGCCAGCAGCTCCCAAGCGGGGGGTACCGAGCAGTACTTC.